These T cell receptor beta chains were read from a single sample in a study of cytomegalovirus exposure and HLA in healthy donors. Repertoires were generated with immunoSEQ multiplex PCR, while TCRdb's copy carries only in-frame clones and drops some. The sample contains 150,000 to 200,000 clones, roughly 80% of which appear only once. The sequenced sample consisted of PBMCs. The receptors here all came from a man between 18 and 29 years old in good health and CMV-seronegative. CDR3s include the opening cysteine and the closing phenylalanine or tryptophan. Each record gives: J gene, D gene, clone size, CDR3 length, V gene, CDR3 protein, CDR3 DNA. A D gene is named only where the DNA matches it firmly. Rows give clone size only sometimes, using once, few, many, or a class for an expanded clone.

>TRBJ2-7|.|.|11|TRBV2
CASSRGYEQYF
TGTGCCAGCTCCCGCGGGTACGAGCAGTACTTC
>TRBJ2-7|TRBD1|.|15|TRBV5-4
CASSIPGQGLYEQYF
TGTGCCAGCAGCATCCCGGGACAGGGTCTCTACGAGCAGTACTTC
>TRBJ2-3|.|.|16|TRBV7-2
CASSFTSGSLTDTQYF
TGTGCCAGCAGCTTTACGTCGGGGTCACTTACAGATACGCAGTATTTT
>TRBJ1-3|.|.|15|TRBV5-6
CASSLAESSGNTIYF
TGTGCCAGCAGCTTGGCGGAGAGCTCTGGAAACACCATATATTTT
>TRBJ1-2|TRBD1|.|15|TRBV7-9
CASSPRDRANYGYTF
TGTGCCAGCAGCCCGCGGGACAGAGCTAACTATGGCTACACCTTC
>TRBJ2-1|.|.|15|TRBV5-1
CASSLRGLHYNEQFF
TGCGCCAGCAGCCTAAGGGGCCTACACTACAATGAGCAGTTCTTC
>TRBJ2-7|.|few|13|TRBV5-4
CASSPGFSYEQYF
TGTGCCAGCAGCCCCGGGTTCTCCTACGAGCAGTACTTC
>TRBJ1-2|TRBD1|.|15|TRBV7-2
CASSPSGTGGLGYTF
TGTGCCAGCAGCCCTAGTGGGACAGGGGGCTTGGGCTACACCTTC
>TRBJ1-3|TRBD1|.|16|TRBV5-6
CASSFTDRVPGNTIYF
TGTGCCAGCAGCTTTACCGACAGGGTCCCTGGAAACACCATATATTTT
>TRBJ2-1|TRBD1|once|14|TRBV28
CASSRTGTAGEQFF
TGTGCCAGCAGTCGCACCGGGACAGCCGGTGAGCAGTTCTTC
>TRBJ1-1|TRBD1|.|15|TRBV6-5
CASSSAAQGARVAFF
TGTGCCAGCAGCTCCGCGGCACAGGGGGCGCGGGTGGCTTTCTTT
>TRBJ2-1|.|.|15|TRBV27
CASSLPTGYNNEQFF
TGTGCCAGCAGTTTACCCACGGGGTACAACAATGAGCAGTTCTTC
>TRBJ2-4|.|.|17|TRBV7-9
CASSLVSGPGGKNIQYF
TGTGCCAGCAGCTTAGTTTCAGGGCCGGGTGGCAAAAACATTCAGTACTTC
>TRBJ2-1|TRBD1|once|17|TRBV7-2
CASSYVHRDRGENEQFF
TGTGCCAGCAGCTACGTGCACCGGGACAGGGGCGAGAATGAGCAGTTCTTC
>TRBJ2-5|TRBD2|once|15|TRBV7-2
CASSLVASGIETQYF
TGTGCCAGCAGCTTAGTTGCTAGCGGGATCGAGACCCAGTACTTC
>TRBJ1-2|.|few|15|TRBV6-4
CASSETPQGLDGYTF
TGTGCCAGCAGTGAAACCCCACAGGGTTTGGACGGCTACACCTTC
>TRBJ2-2|TRBD2|.|15|TRBV5-1
CASSLAGTNTGELFF
TGCGCCAGCAGCCTAGCGGGCACGAACACCGGGGAGCTGTTTTTT
>TRBJ1-5|TRBD1|.|15|TRBV2
CASSTGQASNQPQHF
TGTGCCAGCAGTACCGGACAGGCTAGCAATCAGCCCCAGCATTTT
>TRBJ2-7|TRBD1|.|13|TRBV29-1
CSVTGTGLYEQYF
TGCAGCGTAACTGGGACAGGGTTATACGAGCAGTACTTC
>TRBJ1-1|.|.|14|TRBV28
CASSTTVLNTEAFF
TGTGCCAGCAGTACGACAGTTCTTAACACTGAAGCTTTCTTT
>TRBJ1-6|.|.|12|TRBV7-2
CASSIPDSPLHF
TGTGCCAGCAGCATTCCAGATTCACCCCTCCACTTT
>TRBJ1-2|TRBD1|.|12|TRBV9
CASSGTGTGYTF
TGTGCCAGCAGCGGGACAGGGACTGGCTACACCTTC
>TRBJ2-7|TRBD1|.|15|TRBV9
CASSVEGAGYYEQYF
TGTGCCAGCAGCGTAGAGGGGGCAGGATACTACGAGCAGTACTTC
>TRBJ2-7|.|.|14|TRBV6-5
CASSPGTSSYEQYF
TGTGCCAGCAGTCCCGGGACATCCTCCTACGAGCAGTACTTC
>TRBJ1-1|TRBD1|.|13|TRBV5-6
CASSLPGGTEAFF
TGTGCCAGCAGCTTACCAGGGGGGACTGAAGCTTTCTTT
>TRBJ2-7|.|.|12|TRBV28
CATAAPPYEQYF
TGTGCCACCGCGGCGCCCCCCTACGAGCAGTACTTC
>TRBJ2-5|TRBD2|.|16|TRBV7-2
CASSVGTSVPWETQYF
TGTGCCAGCAGCGTTGGGACTAGCGTGCCTTGGGAGACCCAGTACTTC
>TRBJ2-1|.|.|15|TRBV11-2
CASSPDLSFYNEQFF
TGTGCCAGCAGCCCCGACCTTAGCTTCTACAATGAGCAGTTCTTC
>TRBJ2-5|.|.|14|TRBV7-3
CASSLGGRQETQYF
TGTGCCAGCAGCTTAGGAGGCAGACAAGAGACCCAGTACTTC
>TRBJ2-3|TRBD2|.|14|TRBV7-2
CASNRRGDADTQYF
TGTGCCAGCAACCGGCGGGGGGACGCAGATACGCAGTATTTT
>TRBJ2-1|.|.|14|TRBV7-3
CASSGTLALDEQFF
TGTGCCAGCAGCGGAACATTAGCGCTAGACGAGCAGTTCTTC
>TRBJ2-4|.|.|14|TRBV5-4
CASSLGQSGNIQYF
TGTGCCAGCAGCTTGGGGCAGTCAGGGAACATTCAGTACTTC
>TRBJ2-1|.|once|13|TRBV10-3
CAISGVSNNEQFF
TGTGCCATCAGTGGTGTCAGTAACAATGAGCAGTTCTTC
>TRBJ1-1|TRBD1|.|12|TRBV6-1
CASSEVTGEAFF
TGTGCCAGCAGTGAGGTGACAGGGGAAGCTTTCTTT
>TRBJ2-2|.|.|16|TRBV28
CASSGHSDRLSGELFF
TGTGCCAGCAGTGGACATTCCGACAGGCTTTCCGGGGAGCTGTTTTTT
>TRBJ2-2|.|.|16|TRBV19
CASSIGAGESTGELFF
TGTGCCAGTAGTATAGGGGCAGGGGAGAGCACCGGGGAGCTGTTTTTT
>TRBJ2-5|.|.|13|TRBV9
CASSVGPQETQYF
TGTGCCAGCAGCGTTGGGCCCCAAGAGACCCAGTACTTC
>TRBJ2-1|TRBD2|.|15|TRBV10-3
CAISDSGGGENEQFF
TGTGCCATCAGTGATTCGGGGGGAGGTGAGAATGAGCAGTTCTTC
>TRBJ1-5|TRBD1|.|14|TRBV23-1
CASSQGAPYQPQHF
TGCGCCAGCAGCCAGGGGGCCCCTTATCAGCCCCAGCATTTT
>TRBJ2-3|TRBD2|.|18|TRBV25-1
CASSEYSGAGGETDTQYF
TGTGCCAGCAGTGAATATAGTGGAGCGGGGGGCGAGACAGATACGCAGTATTTT